Following are 32 T cell receptor beta chains from one sample sequenced in a study of T cell responses to AZD1222 COVID-19 vaccine. Profiling relied on immunoSEQ multiplex PCR, and the TCRdb table lists in-frame clones only, not all of them. The table shows around 96,000 clones, with 70% to 90% occurring only once. The material was peripheral blood, obtained on day 0 of AZD1222 vaccination. These receptors all stem from an adult in good health.

The chain uses TRBV5-4 and TRBJ1-2; TRBD1 might be the D (5 bases). Germline values: CDR1 SGHNT, CDR2 YYREEE (reference sequence). The germline V and J ends were trimmed by 0 bases and 4 bases, with 13 bases remaining between them. CDR3 size: 15 residues. CDR3 DNA: TGTGCCAGCAGCTTGGGTCTAGGGGTCTTCTATGGCTACACCTTC. Translated, it gives CASSLGLGVFYGYTF.

The V and J genes are TRBV23-1 and TRBJ1-5, with D perhaps matching TRBD1 (5 bases). TRBV23-1 is an ORF, with its function uncertain. The V and J ends lost 0 bases and 8 bases respectively, with 14 bases between them. This CDR3 is 15 amino acids long. This CDR3 reads CASSQSDGGVEPQHF. The CDR3 DNA is TGCGCCAGCAGTCAATCGGATGGGGGAGTGGAGCCCCAGCATTTT.

This rearrangement joins TRBV30 to TRBJ1-2; possibly TRBD1 for D (5 bases). The CDR3 has 13 amino acids. CDR1 is GTSNPN, CDR2 SVGIG, per germline (reference sequence). V lost 3 bases to trimming and J lost 2 bases, with 10 bases between them. CDR3 sequence reads: CAWSQGTNYGYTF. DNA for the CDR3: TGTGCCTGGAGCCAGGGTACGAACTATGGCTACACCTTC.

This clone appeared a single time. The gene calls are TRBV4-1 and TRBJ1-1; possibly TRBD1 for D (6 bases). Trimming pared 4 bases from V and 1 base from J, leaving 16 bases between. Per germline, CDR1 MGHRA and CDR2 YSYEKL. This CDR3 is built from 16 residues. The CDR3: CASSPHRVPPNTEAFF. CDR3 in DNA: TGCGCCAGCAGCCCCCACAGGGTCCCTCCGAACACTGAAGCTTTCTTT.

The J gene is TRBJ1-1, the V gene TRBV29-1, with 11 bases lining up with TRBD1. The ends lost 6 bases at V and 10 bases at J; junction bases unmatched: 4. The CDR3 runs 11 residues. Germline CDR1 SQVTM, CDR2 ANQGSEA. The CDR3 loop is CSVGTGGTAFF. CDR3 DNA: TGCAGCGTCGGGACAGGGGGAACAGCTTTCTTT.

The chain links TRBV7-9 to TRBJ1-1, with D maybe TRBD1 (5 bases). Germline lookup yields CDR1 SEHNR and CDR2 FQNEAQ (reference sequence). The CDR3 has 15 residues. V was trimmed by 3 bases and J by 4 bases, leaving 15 bases between them. This CDR3 is CASSFFSYGGTEAFF. As DNA, the CDR3 is TGTGCCAGCAGCTTCTTTTCGTACGGGGGCACTGAAGCTTTCTTT.

This clone appeared once. The chain uses TRBV6-5 and TRBJ1-2; 9 bases match TRBD1. Germline lookup yields CDR1 MNHEY and CDR2 SVGAGI. V shed 6 bases and J 3 bases; nucleotides not matched to a gene: 2. The CDR3 sequence is 13 residues long. The CDR3, as DNA: TGTGCCAGCAGGGACAGGGGTGACTATGGCTACACCTTC. Its translation is CASRDRGDYGYTF.

There are a few counts of this clone. The chain combines TRBV29-1 with TRBJ1-1; D gene ambiguous. V gave up 4 bases and J gave up 4 bases, with 16 bases separating them. From germline, CDR1 is SQVTM and CDR2 ANQGSEA. This CDR3 contains 14 residues. The CDR3, as DNA: TGCAGCGTTGTGACACTTATCCGGGGCACTGAAGCTTTCTTT. Translating gives CSVVTLIRGTEAFF.

The chain uses TRBV2 and TRBJ1-1, with D uncertain. Trimming pared 6 bases from V and 1 base from J, leaving 18 bases between. The CDR3 extends over 16 amino acids. Germline V gene data show CDR1 as SNHLY and CDR2 as FYNNEI. The DNA of the CDR3 is TGTGCCAGCAGGTTTAGTATAGTCGTCCCGAACACTGAAGCTTTCTTT. Protein sequence: CASRFSIVVPNTEAFF.

The gene calls are TRBV27 and TRBJ2-5; TRBD1 matches 8 bases. The trim removed 3 bases at V and 2 bases at J, leaving 2 bases unmatched. Germline CDR1 reads MNHEY; CDR2 reads SMNVEV (reference sequence). There are 14 residues in the CDR3. This chain's CDR3 is CASSFRGRQETQYF. The CDR3 DNA is TGTGCCAGCAGTTTCAGGGGGCGGCAAGAGACCCAGTACTTC.

The V gene is TRBV18, the J gene TRBJ2-7; D unresolved. Germline CDR1 KGHSH, CDR2 LQKENI. Deletions cut 0 bases from V and 1 base from J, with 4 bases between. The CDR3 is made up of 13 amino acids. CDR3 region: CASSPPGSYEQYF. Here the CDR3 DNA reads TGTGCCAGCTCACCACCGGGTTCCTACGAGCAGTACTTC.

The rearrangement joins TRBV7-9 to TRBJ2-3; D not certain. The CDR3 sequence is 14 residues long. V was pared by 3 bases and J by 2 bases, with 9 bases between. Germline CDR1 is SEHNR and CDR2 is FQNEAQ (reference sequence). CDR3: CASSLVPSTDTQYF. Written as DNA, the CDR3 is TGTGCCAGCAGCTTGGTTCCCTCCACAGATACGCAGTATTTT.

This clone was seen a handful of times. The chain employs TRBV28 and TRBJ1-6; a possible D gene is TRBD1 (5 bases). Germline V gene lookup returns CDR1 MDHEN and CDR2 SYDVKM. This CDR3 region has 14 residues. Trimming pared 5 bases from V and 9 bases from J, leaving 14 bases between. The DNA for the CDR3 is TGTGCCAGCAGTACGCAGGGAGCTGGTTCACCCCTCCACTTT. Protein product: CASSTQGAGSPLHF.

The rearrangement joins TRBV14 to TRBJ1-4; D perhaps matches TRBD1 (5 bases). V dropped 1 base and J dropped 0 bases, with 9 bases sitting between them. Per the germline V gene, CDR1 is SGHDN and CDR2 is FVKESK. The CDR3 covers 16 residues. The CDR3 DNA reads as TGTGCCAGCAGCCAAGGGGGACTTGCAACTAATGAAAAACTGTTTTTT. Amino acids: CASSQGGLATNEKLFF.

This clone was counted a single time. V usage is TRBV11-2 and J usage is TRBJ2-7; 7 nucleotides line up with TRBD1. The ends lost 4 bases at V and 7 bases at J; junction bases unmatched: 13. Per the germline V gene, CDR1 is SGHAT and CDR2 is FQNNGV. CDR3 length equals 15 residues. Written as DNA, the CDR3 is TGTGCCAGCAGCTCAGGGGGTACCACTTTCTGGGAGCAGTACTTC. It codes for CASSSGGTTFWEQYF.

V gene TRBV30 combines with J gene TRBJ1-3, with 11 bases aligning to TRBD1. Germline V CDR1 and CDR2: GTSNPN, SVGIG (reference sequence). With V trimmed by 3 bases and J by 4 bases, 11 bases remained unmatched. CDR3 length: 17 amino acids. The CDR3 spells CAWSRLWTGGMGNTIYF. In nucleotides, the CDR3 is TGTGCCTGGAGCCGACTCTGGACAGGGGGCATGGGAAACACCATATATTTT.

The rearrangement joins TRBV12-3 or TRBV12-4 to TRBJ1-1; perhaps TRBD1 as D (6 bases). V lost 6 bases to trimming and J lost 4 bases, with 12 bases between them. This CDR3 has 13 residues. The DNA for the CDR3 is TGTGCCAGCAGCAACAGGGTCAGCACTGAAGCTTTCTTT. It is translated as CASSNRVSTEAFF.

The V gene is TRBV3-1 (or the pseudogene TRBV3-2), the J gene TRBJ1-3; TRBD1 matches 10 bases. The CDR3 contains 16 residues. The germline V gene encodes CDR1 LGHDT and CDR2 YNNKEL (reference sequence). Losses at the gene ends were 4 bases for V and 2 bases for J; bases not matched to a gene: 5. The CDR3 DNA sequence: TGTGCCAGCAGCCGTTCCGGGACAGGGGCTGGAAACACCATATATTTT. Encoded protein: CASSRSGTGAGNTIYF.

The chain is built from TRBV5-4 and TRBJ2-2; D call uncertain. CDR3 size: 13 residues. Trimming pared 0 bases from V and 4 bases from J, leaving 4 bases between. CDR1 is SGHNT, CDR2 YYREEE, per germline (reference sequence). This CDR3 is CASSLGSTGELFF. CDR3 nucleotides: TGTGCCAGCAGCTTGGGTTCCACCGGGGAGCTGTTTTTT. Full variable domain (missing parts from reference TRBV5-4 and TRBJ2-2): ETGVTQSPTHLIKTRGQQVTLRCSSQSGHNTVSWYQQALGQGPQFIFQYYREEENGRGNFPPRFSGLQFPNYSSELNVNALELDDSALYLCASSLGSTGELFFGEGSRLTVL.

V is TRBV19 and J is TRBJ1-4; no definite D call. The germline V gene has CDR1 LNHDA and CDR2 SQIVND (reference sequence). This CDR3 contains 13 residues. V gave up 8 bases and J gave up 7 bases, with 14 bases separating them. The CDR3 sequence is CASRRQEFEKLFF. CDR3 bases: TGTGCCAGTCGAAGGCAGGAGTTTGAAAAACTGTTTTTT.

This clone appeared a few times. The J gene is TRBJ2-4, the V gene TRBV28; TRBD1 agrees at 12 bases. Germline CDR1 reads MDHEN; CDR2 reads SYDVKM. After removal of 5 bases from V and 9 bases from J, the junction contained 8 bases not matched to a gene. This CDR3 has 15 amino acids. CDR3 loop: CASSIGTGGWGIQYF. The CDR3 nucleotides read TGTGCCAGCAGTATCGGGACAGGGGGCTGGGGCATTCAGTACTTC.

J is TRBJ1-2 and V is TRBV7-8; 7 nucleotides match TRBD1. V lost 0 bases, J lost 7 bases, and 8 bases stayed unmatched. The CDR3 consists of 15 residues. CDR1 and CDR2 (germline): SGHVS, FQNEAQ. The CDR3 reads CASSLAQGVAAGYTF. The CDR3 coding sequence is TGTGCCAGCAGCTTAGCCCAGGGGGTCGCTGCTGGCTACACCTTC. Full variable domain (missing parts from reference TRBV7-8 and TRBJ1-2): GAGVSQSPRYKVAKRGQDVALRCDPISGHVSLFWYQQALGQGPEFLTYFQNEAQLDKSGLPSDRFFAERPEGSVSTLKIQRTQQEDSAVYLCASSLAQGVAAGYTFGSGTRLTVV.

Regarding this clone: The same CDR3 also results from other DNA sequences found in this sample. This chain uses TRBV4-1 with TRBJ1-2, with D tentatively TRBD1 (5 bases). Looked up from germline, CDR1 is MGHRA and CDR2 is YSYEKL. This CDR3 comprises 12 residues. V lost 4 bases and J lost 5, with 8 bases in between. CDR3 in DNA: TGCGCCAGCAGCCCGAGGGGTTATGGCTACACCTTC. Translated, it gives CASSPRGYGYTF.

The chain joins TRBV30 to TRBJ2-7, with a tentative D call TRBD2 (5 bases). Looked up from germline, CDR1 is GTSNPN and CDR2 is SVGIG (reference sequence). The CDR3 consists of 14 residues. V gave up 2 bases and J gave up 2 bases, with 13 bases separating them. In nucleotides, the CDR3 is TGTGCCTGGAGTACCGGGCCTAGCCCCTACGAGCAGTACTTC. The encoded protein is CAWSTGPSPYEQYF.

The gene calls are TRBV28 and TRBJ1-3, with D hard to call. CDR1 and CDR2 from the germline V gene are MDHEN and SYDVKM. V was clipped by 4 bases and J by 5 bases, with 15 bases between them. The CDR3 totals 15 residues. The CDR3 coding sequence is TGTGCCAGCAGTTCCAGACACGGTTGGAGAAACACCATATATTTT. This sequence encodes CASSSRHGWRNTIYF.

This chain links TRBV5-6 with TRBJ2-7; 10 bases line up with TRBD2. Per germline, CDR1 SGHDT and CDR2 YYEEEE. The junction had 3 bases not matched to a gene; V was cut back by 4 bases and J by 2 bases. The CDR3 covers 14 residues. CDR3 protein: CASSRTSGPYEQYF. The CDR3 region has the DNA TGTGCCAGCAGCCGGACTAGCGGCCCCTACGAGCAGTACTTC.

The chain recombines TRBV4-2 with TRBJ2-5; TRBD2 is a possible D gene (6 bases). Per the germline V gene, CDR1 is LGHNA and CDR2 is YNFKEQ. Trimming took off 1 base at V and 1 base at J, with 10 bases between the two ends. This CDR3 region has 15 residues. The CDR3 protein is CASSQVPRGQETQYF. The DNA for the CDR3 is TGTGCCAGCAGCCAAGTTCCGCGGGGCCAAGAGACCCAGTACTTC.

This chain connects TRBV2 to TRBJ1-2, with 7 positions matching TRBD1. Germline loops: CDR1 SNHLY, CDR2 FYNNEI. CDR3 length: 13 amino acids. V dropped 8 bases and J dropped 4; count of bases not matched to a gene: 7. The CDR3 DNA reads as TGTGCCAGCCTAGACAGGGAATCCTATGGCTACACCTTC. Translated, it gives CASLDRESYGYTF.

This chain uses TRBV28 with TRBJ1-2; D unresolved. This CDR3 has 14 amino acids. Between the trimmed V and J ends, which lost 2 bases and 4 bases, there was a span of 11 bases. Germline lookup yields CDR1 MDHEN and CDR2 SYDVKM. CDR3 bases: TGTGCCAGCAGTTTAAATGGCAATTTCTATGGCTACACCTTC. Encoded protein: CASSLNGNFYGYTF.

The chain has TRBV7-2 and TRBJ2-5; 7 positions match TRBD2. The CDR3 covers 14 residues. The trim removed 5 bases at V and 5 bases at J, leaving 8 bases unmatched. Germline assignment: CDR1 SGHTA and CDR2 FQGNSA. The CDR3 protein is CASSPWGGSETQYF. Here the CDR3 DNA reads TGTGCCAGCAGCCCCTGGGGGGGGTCGGAGACCCAGTACTTC.

V usage is TRBV5-1 and J usage is TRBJ1-5; D gene ambiguous. The CDR3 totals 15 residues. CDR1 is SGHRS and CDR2 is YFSETQ in the germline V gene. Trimming shortened V by 0 bases and J by 0 bases, and 7 bases separated the two germline ends. CDR3 sequence: CASSLGVNSNQPQHF. The CDR3 nucleotides are TGCGCCAGCAGCTTGGGGGTAAATAGCAATCAGCCCCAGCATTTT.

This clone turned up a few times. V usage is TRBV7-9 and J usage is TRBJ1-4, with D perhaps TRBD1 (6 bases). This CDR3 spans 14 amino acids. Trimming took 2 bases from V and 8 from J, leaving 12 bases between them. Germline V gives CDR1 SEHNR, CDR2 FQNEAQ (reference sequence). CDR3 amino acids: CASSLSGDREKLFF. DNA for the CDR3: TGTGCCAGCAGCTTATCAGGGGACCGGGAAAAACTGTTTTTT.